Below are 16 T cell receptor beta chains sequenced from a single sample in a study of blood T cell repertoires in COVID-19. TCRdb's table, derived via immunoSEQ multiplex PCR, lists solely in-frame clones and lacks some. The sample records tens of thousands of clones, 65% to 85% being singletons. Sequencing was done on a sample of peripheral blood. Receptors originate from a woman aged 60-75 years with acute or convalescent COVID-19.

The chain recombines TRBV5-1 with TRBJ1-1, with D possibly TRBD1 on 6 matching bases. The germline CDR1 and CDR2 sequences are SGHRS and YFSETQ. V lost 4 bases, J lost 1 base, and 11 bases lay in between. The CDR3 totals 14 residues. CDR3 coding DNA: TGCGCCAGCAGCACGACAGGCCCGAACACTGAAGCTTTCTTT. It encodes CASSTTGPNTEAFF.

J is TRBJ2-1 and V is TRBV29-1; TRBD1 matches 7 bases. This CDR3 region has 13 residues. V shed 3 bases and J 3 bases; nucleotides not matched to a gene: 2. Per the germline V gene, CDR1 is SQVTM and CDR2 is ANQGSEA. The CDR3 loop is CSVEGTDYNEQFF. CDR3 in DNA: TGCAGCGTTGAGGGGACAGACTACAATGAGCAGTTCTTC.

The chain uses TRBV15 and TRBJ1-2; TRBD1 matches 7 bases. V was clipped by 0 bases and J by 7 bases; unmatched bases: 5. Looked up from germline, CDR1 is LNHNV and CDR2 is YYDKDF (reference sequence). CDR3 length equals 14 residues. As DNA, the CDR3 is TGTGCCACCAGCAGAGATCAGGGGGTAGCTGGCTACACCTTC. Protein: CATSRDQGVAGYTF.

V and J are TRBV6-2 or TRBV6-3 and TRBJ1-3; 9 nucleotides align to TRBD1. CDR1 is MNHEY, CDR2 SVGEGT, per germline. Trimming cost V 5 bases and J 4 bases; bases outside gene matches: 9. The CDR3 consists of 16 residues. The CDR3 bases are TGTGCCAGCAGTGACCCCGGGACAGGGAAAGGAAACACCATATATTTT. Its protein is CASSDPGTGKGNTIYF.

This clone was found a few times. V usage is TRBV9 and J usage is TRBJ1-3; 7 bases align to TRBD1. Germline CDR1 SGDLS, CDR2 YYNGEE. Trimming took 4 bases from V and 0 from J; bases not matched to a gene: 4. This CDR3 spans 15 amino acids. The DNA for the CDR3 is TGTGCCAGCAGCCCGACAGGGCTCTCTGGAAACACCATATATTTT. This codes for CASSPTGLSGNTIYF.

V gene TRBV6-5 combines with J gene TRBJ1-6, with D perhaps TRBD1 (5 bases). CDR1 is MNHEY and CDR2 is SVGAGI in the germline V gene. The CDR3 runs 15 residues. V gave up 7 bases and J gave up 0 bases, with 10 bases separating them. The CDR3 protein is CASKPGYSYNSPLHF. CDR3 DNA sequence: TGTGCCAGCAAACCAGGGTACTCCTATAATTCACCCCTCCACTTT.

V gene TRBV30 combines with J gene TRBJ1-5; D gene ambiguous. Trimming removed 0 bases at V and 4 bases at J, with 10 bases between. CDR1 and CDR2 from the germline V gene are GTSNPN and SVGIG (reference sequence). The CDR3 contains 14 residues. DNA of the CDR3: TGTGCCTGGAGTGTAAAGCAAAAGAATCAGCCCCAGCATTTT. Protein product: CAWSVKQKNQPQHF.

This chain links TRBV25-1 with TRBJ2-2; D is perhaps TRBD2 (6 bases). V lost 8 bases to trimming and J lost 4 bases, with 17 bases between them. The germline V gene has CDR1 MGHDK and CDR2 SYGVNS. CDR3 length: 15 residues. The CDR3 here is CASLSSSGATGELFF. The CDR3 DNA reads as TGTGCCAGCCTCTCCAGTAGCGGAGCCACCGGGGAGCTGTTTTTT.

The chain links TRBV6-5 to TRBJ2-1; tentative D call: TRBD1 (6 bases). V lost 6 bases, J lost 8 bases, and 20 bases lay in between. CDR1 MNHEY and CDR2 SVGAGI come from the germline V gene. The CDR3 has 15 amino acids. CDR3: CASRDPTGFSHEQFF. In nucleotides, the CDR3 is TGTGCCAGCAGAGATCCCACAGGGTTTAGCCATGAGCAGTTCTTC.

CDR3 residues: CASSYSTPGGDSPLHF. The CDR3 nucleotides read TGTGCCAGCAGTTACTCGACTCCGGGAGGAGATTCACCCCTCCACTTT. The V gene is TRBV6-6, the J gene TRBJ1-6; D ambiguous. The CDR3 has 16 amino acids. Germline-derived CDR1 and CDR2 are MNHNY and SVGAGI (reference sequence). The V end lost 0 bases, the J end lost 8 bases, and 14 bases lay between the germline ends.

This chain connects TRBV5-4 to TRBJ2-3; TRBD1 matches 7 bases. V shed 4 bases and J 1 base; nucleotides not matched to a gene: 3. This CDR3 is 14 amino acids long. Germline CDR1 is SGHNT and CDR2 is YYREEE (reference sequence). CDR3 coding DNA: TGTGCCAGCAGCAGGGACAGAGGCACAGATACGCAGTATTTT. The encoded protein is CASSRDRGTDTQYF.

The chain joins TRBV18 to TRBJ1-2, with 8 bases matching TRBD1. Per germline, CDR1 KGHSH and CDR2 LQKENI. V lost 3 bases, J lost 7 bases, and 4 bases stayed unmatched. The CDR3 contains 13 residues. For the CDR3, the DNA is TGTGCCAGCTCACCGGACAGGGCTTCTGGCTACACCTTC. It codes for CASSPDRASGYTF.

The J gene is TRBJ2-2, the V gene TRBV19, with TRBD2 identical over 7 bases. There are 16 residues in the CDR3. V trimming: 5 bases; J trimming: 8 bases; junction bases outside the gene matches: 14. Germline-derived CDR1 and CDR2 are LNHDA and SQIVND (reference sequence). The CDR3 coding sequence is TGTGCCAGTAGTGCCAGTCCGGGACTACTTTCTGGGGAGCTGTTTTTT. Protein product: CASSASPGLLSGELFF.

CDR3 protein: CASSLDRNTEAFF. CDR3 bases: TGTGCCAGCAGCCTAGACAGGAACACTGAAGCTTTCTTT. This chain links TRBV14 with TRBJ1-1, with D tentatively TRBD1 (5 bases). CDR3 length equals 13 residues. Germline CDR1 SGHDN, CDR2 FVKESK. V lost 4 bases and J 1 base, leaving 7 bases between the germline ends.

This clone was recorded once. The chain joins TRBV9 to TRBJ1-1; D call uncertain. There are 15 residues in the CDR3. The germline V gene encodes CDR1 SGDLS and CDR2 YYNGEE. Trimming cost V 0 bases and J 5 bases, with 14 bases left between them. In nucleotides, the CDR3 is TGTGCCAGCAGCGTAGGTGGCAGCCCGGGGACTGAAGCTTTCTTT. It specifies CASSVGGSPGTEAFF.

The J gene is TRBJ2-2, the V gene TRBV10-1; D possibly corresponds to TRBD2 (5 bases). Germline CDR1 is WNHNN and CDR2 is SYGVQD (reference sequence). The V end lost 6 bases, the J end lost 5 bases, and 16 bases lay between the germline ends. The CDR3 loop spans 15 amino acids. The CDR3 DNA is TGCGCCAGCAGCCCCGGTCGGGGAGAAACCGGGGAGCTGTTTTTT. Translating gives CASSPGRGETGELFF.